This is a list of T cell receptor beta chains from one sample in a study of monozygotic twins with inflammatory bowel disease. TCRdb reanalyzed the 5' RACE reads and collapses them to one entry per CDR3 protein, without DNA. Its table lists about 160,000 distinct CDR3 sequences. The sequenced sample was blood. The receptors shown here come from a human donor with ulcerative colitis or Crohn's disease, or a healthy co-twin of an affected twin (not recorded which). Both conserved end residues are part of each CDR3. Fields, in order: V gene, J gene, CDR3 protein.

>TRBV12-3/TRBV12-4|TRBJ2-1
CASRPTGNNEQFF
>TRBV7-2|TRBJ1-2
CASSLDPGYGYTF
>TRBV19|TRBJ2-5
CATNPAGGSETQYF
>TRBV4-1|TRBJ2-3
CASSQLTDTQYF
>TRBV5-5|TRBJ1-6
CASSLDRGGSPLHF
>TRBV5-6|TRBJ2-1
CASSPLSWARNNEQFF
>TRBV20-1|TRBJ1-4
CSAPRDRGLGANEKLFF
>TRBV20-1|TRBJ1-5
CSAYGGNQPQHF
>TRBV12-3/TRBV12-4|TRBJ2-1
CASRVTREEQFF
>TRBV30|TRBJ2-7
CAWSGGLKSYEQYF
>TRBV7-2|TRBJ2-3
CASSGGLAGGPDTQYF